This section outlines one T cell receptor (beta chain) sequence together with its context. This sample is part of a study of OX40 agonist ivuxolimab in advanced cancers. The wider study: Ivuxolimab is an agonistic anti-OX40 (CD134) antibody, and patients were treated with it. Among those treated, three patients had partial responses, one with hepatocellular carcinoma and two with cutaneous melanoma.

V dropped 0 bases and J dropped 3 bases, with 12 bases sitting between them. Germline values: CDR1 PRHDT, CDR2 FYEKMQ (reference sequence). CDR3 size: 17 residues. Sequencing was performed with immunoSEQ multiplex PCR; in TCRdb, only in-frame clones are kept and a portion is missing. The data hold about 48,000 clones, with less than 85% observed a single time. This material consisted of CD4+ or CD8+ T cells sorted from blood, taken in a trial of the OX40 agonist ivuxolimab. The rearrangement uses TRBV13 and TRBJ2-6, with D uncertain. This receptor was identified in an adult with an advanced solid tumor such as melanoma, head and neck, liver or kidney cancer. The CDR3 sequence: CASSLGRSRDGANVLTF. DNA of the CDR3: TGTGCCAGCAGCTTAGGCAGGAGTAGGGATGGGGCCAACGTCCTGACTTTC.